These 5 T cell receptor beta chains were sequenced from one sample in a study of beta chain features in type 1 diabetes. Every isolated RNA sample was fully reverse transcribed, so sequencing captured expressed TCRB transcripts. This table comes from immunoSEQ multiplex PCR, and its TCRdb copy is limited to in-frame clones, with some not included. The repertoire holds more than 120,000 clones, with around 9.3% as singletons. Material for sequencing was naive CD4+ T cells from blood. Source of these receptors: a man between 18 and 29 years old in good health.

This clone was seen a few times. The sample contains more than one DNA sequence encoding this CDR3. The chain recombines TRBV7-2 with TRBJ2-3; perhaps TRBD2 as D (7 bases). Trimming shortened V by 3 bases and J by 2 bases, and 9 bases separated the two germline ends. The CDR3 contains 14 residues. Germline V CDR1 and CDR2: SGHTA, FQGNSA. DNA for the CDR3: TGTGCCAGCAGCTTGGCGGGGGCCACAGATACGCAGTATTTT. Translated, it gives CASSLAGATDTQYF.

In its sample, this clone was seen many times. The rearrangement links TRBV6-6 to TRBJ2-1, with TRBD2 as a possible D gene (5 bases). The CDR3 runs to 15 residues. V was trimmed by 0 bases and J by 9 bases, leaving 15 bases between them. Germline lookup yields CDR1 MNHNY and CDR2 SVGAGI (reference sequence). The CDR3 is CASSYSHKGVGEQFF. The CDR3 DNA follows: TGTGCCAGCAGTTACTCACATAAGGGAGTTGGTGAGCAGTTCTTC.

This clone was observed a few times. The chain recombines TRBV19 with TRBJ2-5; possibly TRBD1 for D (5 bases). Germline CDR1 LNHDA, CDR2 SQIVND (reference sequence). Trimming shortened V by 5 bases and J by 0 bases, and 10 bases separated the two germline ends. The CDR3 loop spans 14 amino acids. This chain's CDR3 is CASSARQYQETQYF. Here the CDR3 DNA reads TGTGCCAGTAGTGCACGACAGTACCAAGAGACCCAGTACTTC.

In its sample, this clone was seen a few times. This chain uses TRBV7-2 with TRBJ2-6, with D possibly matching TRBD1 (5 bases). The CDR3 runs to 16 residues. The V gene's germline CDR1 is SGHTA and CDR2 FQGNSA. V lost 4 bases and J lost 1, with 11 bases in between. CDR3 nucleotide sequence: TGTGCCAGCAGCTGGGCGACAGTGTCTGGGGCCAACGTCCTGACTTTC. Protein: CASSWATVSGANVLTF.

The chain uses TRBV5-1 and TRBJ2-1; D unclear. The V gene's germline CDR1 is SGHRS and CDR2 YFSETQ. Between the trimmed V and J ends, which lost 1 base and 0 bases, there was a span of 11 bases. The CDR3 loop spans 16 amino acids. This CDR3 is CASSLLAASSYNEQFF. In DNA, the CDR3 is TGCGCCAGCAGCTTGTTAGCCGCGAGCTCCTACAATGAGCAGTTCTTC.